This TCR beta chain was identified during a study of T cells in localized non-small cell lung cancer. Assay used: immunoSEQ multiplex PCR; TCRdb lists only in-frame clones, some missing. The sample comprises around 83,000 clones, about 87% of which are singletons, and around 14% rests with the top ten. Trimming left V 1 base short and J 4 bases short, with 14 bases between. The CDR3 contains 16 residues. CDR1 and CDR2 from the germline V gene are SGHTA and FQGTGA. As regards this clone: Its matching antigen is unknown.

Study results and caveats: Uninvolved adjacent lung showed the highest T cell clonality, exceeding tumor.

The sequence came from a man aged 40 to 69 with stage I squamous cell lung carcinoma. This specimen consisted of peripheral blood, obtained before any cancer treatment. The chain uses TRBV7-3 and TRBJ2-1; D ambiguous. CDR3 DNA sequence: TGTGCCAGCAGCTTAAAATTTTCAAACGGTTACAATGAGCAGTTCTTC. Translation gives CASSLKFSNGYNEQFF.